This T cell receptor (beta chain) is from a study of identical twins. TCRdb reprocessed the 5' RACE reads with MiXCR, giving one entry per CDR3 protein. This sample carries hundreds of thousands of distinct CDR3 sequences, around 9.6% of them seen once, and the ten largest clones take roughly 5%. This clonotype was picked up many times. The sequenced sample consisted of memory (CD45RO+) T cells sorted from blood. This TCR was recovered from a woman aged 18-29 years in good health.

For the CDR3, the DNA is TGTGCCAGCAGCGTAGCCTATTCGGGCGAGCAGTACTTC. The encoded protein is CASSVAYSGEQYF. V usage is TRBV9 and J usage is TRBJ2-7; D is uncertain. The germline gives CDR1 SGDLS, CDR2 YYNGEE. Between the trimmed V and J ends, which lost 0 bases and 6 bases, there was a span of 10 bases. There are 13 residues in the CDR3.